Listed here are 8 T cell receptor beta chains from one sample, sequenced in a study of low-dose radiotherapy and immunotherapy resistance in tumors. The sample's time point: before trial treatment. Priming of first-strand cDNA relied on TRAV- and TRBV-specific primers (covering alpha and beta chains). It was with a constant-region primer and a V-primer adapter that TCRs were amplified over around 18 PCR cycles. TCRdb re-called the reads through MiXCR, storing one row per CDR3 protein. The sample records over 65,000 distinct CDR3 sequences, over 15% being singletons. This specimen was PBMCs, taken before treatment. Receptor source: a male donor with prostate cancer.

This clonotype has a count of ten or more. The rearrangement uses TRBV28 and TRBJ1-1; D unclear. Germline V gene sequence: CDR1 MDHEN, CDR2 SYDVKM. This CDR3 spans 14 amino acids. V was cut by 5 bases and J by 0 bases, with 10 bases left in between. CDR3 residues: CASSPQNVNTEAFF. In nucleotides, the CDR3 is TGTGCCAGCAGTCCTCAGAACGTGAACACTGAAGCTTTCTTT.

This chain joins TRBV2 and TRBJ2-2; no definite D call. Germline CDR1 reads SNHLY; CDR2 reads FYNNEI. The CDR3 extends over 15 amino acids. V gave up 3 bases and J gave up 2 bases, with 10 bases separating them. Here the CDR3 DNA reads TGTGCCAGCAGTGATGAGCCTCTTAACACCGGGGAGCTGTTTTTT. The encoded protein is CASSDEPLNTGELFF.

This clonotype was seen many times. The chain is built from TRBV2 and TRBJ2-6; D unresolved. Germline V gene data show CDR1 as SNHLY and CDR2 as FYNNEI. V was trimmed by 0 bases and J by 8 bases, leaving 2 bases between them. This CDR3 contains 12 residues. This CDR3 reads CASSEAPNVLTF. The CDR3 bases are TGTGCCAGCAGTGAAGCGCCCAACGTCCTGACTTTC.

This clonotype was recorded many times. The rearrangement links TRBV5-1 to TRBJ1-4; D is ambiguous. V gave up 1 base and J gave up 4 bases, with 8 bases separating them. Per the germline V gene, CDR1 is SGHRS and CDR2 is YFSETQ. The CDR3 extends over 14 amino acids. In DNA, the CDR3 is TGCGCCAGCAGCTTGAACAGAGTTAATGAAAAACTGTTTTTT. Translation: CASSLNRVNEKLFF.

This sequence joins TRBV5-1 and TRBJ2-7; TRBD2 matches 7 bases. The CDR3 covers 14 residues. The J segment lost 5 bases and the V segment lost 2 bases, leaving 7 bases of the junction unmatched. CDR1 and CDR2 (germline): SGHRS, YFSETQ. CDR3 bases: TGCGCCAGCAGCTTTCAGGGAGGGCTAGACGAGCAGTACTTC. Its translation is CASSFQGGLDEQYF.

This clonotype was seen many times. This rearrangement joins TRBV29-1 to TRBJ1-1; possibly TRBD1 for D (5 bases). The CDR3 has 13 amino acids. V was trimmed by 7 bases and J by 4 bases, leaving 16 bases between them. Germline CDR1 SQVTM, CDR2 ANQGSEA. The CDR3: CSGRWGGGTEAFF. CDR3 DNA: TGCAGCGGCCGATGGGGCGGGGGCACTGAAGCTTTCTTT.

This clonotype appeared a few times. The genes are TRBV12-5 and TRBJ1-1; D is possibly TRBD1 (5 bases). The CDR3 sequence is 16 residues long. Looked up from germline, CDR1 is LGHNT and CDR2 is FRNRAP. V gave up 6 bases and J gave up 1 base, with 18 bases separating them. CDR3 amino acids: CASGGGYVGGNTEAFF. The CDR3 bases are TGTGCTAGTGGCGGGGGGTACGTTGGTGGGAACACTGAAGCTTTCTTT.

This clonotype was picked up a small number of times. The rearrangement links TRBV6-2 or TRBV6-3 to TRBJ1-1; 9 nucleotides agree with TRBD1. CDR1 and CDR2 from the germline V gene are MNHEY and SVGEGT. This CDR3 is 13 amino acids long. V shed 4 bases, J shed 8 bases, and the junction held 5 bases outside the gene matches. Here the CDR3 reads CASSLAGTGEAFF. Written as DNA, the CDR3 is TGTGCCAGCAGTTTGGCCGGGACAGGGGAAGCTTTCTTT.